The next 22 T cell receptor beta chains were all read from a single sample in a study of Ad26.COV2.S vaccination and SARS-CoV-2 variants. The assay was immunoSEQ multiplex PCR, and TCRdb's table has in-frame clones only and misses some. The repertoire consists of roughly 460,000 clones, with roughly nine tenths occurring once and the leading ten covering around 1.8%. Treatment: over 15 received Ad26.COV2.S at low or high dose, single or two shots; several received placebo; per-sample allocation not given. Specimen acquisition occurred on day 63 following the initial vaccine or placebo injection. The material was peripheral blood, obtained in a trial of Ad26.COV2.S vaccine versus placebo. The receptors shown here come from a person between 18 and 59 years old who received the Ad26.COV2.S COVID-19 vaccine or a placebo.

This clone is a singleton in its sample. The CDR3 bases are TGTGCCAGCAGCAAAGCGCAAGGGAACCACTATGGCTACACCTTC. Its protein product is CASSKAQGNHYGYTF. The chain has TRBV21-1 and TRBJ1-2. TRBV21-1 is recorded as a pseudogene. The CDR3 runs 15 residues.

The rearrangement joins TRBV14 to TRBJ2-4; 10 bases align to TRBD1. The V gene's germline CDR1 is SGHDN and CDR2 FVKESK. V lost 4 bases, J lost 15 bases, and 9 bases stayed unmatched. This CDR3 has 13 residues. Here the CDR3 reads CASSPVTGGLAYF. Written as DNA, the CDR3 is TGTGCCAGCAGCCCAGTGACAGGGGGCCTAGCGTACTTC.

The CDR3 sequence is CASSTPPYEQYF. In DNA form, the CDR3 reads TGTGCCAGTAGTACCCCCCCCTACGAGCAGTACTTC. The chain combines TRBV19 with TRBJ2-7; D gene ambiguous. CDR3 length: 12 residues. V gave up 4 bases and J gave up 2 bases, with 6 bases separating them. Per germline, CDR1 LNHDA and CDR2 SQIVND (reference sequence). Complete variable domain (other parts from reference TRBV19 and TRBJ2-7): DGGITQSPKYLFRKEGQNVTLSCEQNLNHDAMYWYRQDPGQGLRLIYYSQIVNDFQKGDIAEGYSVSREKKESFPLTVTSAQKNPTAFYLCASSTPPYEQYFGPGTRLTVT.

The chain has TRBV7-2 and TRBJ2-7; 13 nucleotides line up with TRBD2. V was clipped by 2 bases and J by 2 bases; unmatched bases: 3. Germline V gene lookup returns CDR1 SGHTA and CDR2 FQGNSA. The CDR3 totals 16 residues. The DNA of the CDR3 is TGTGCCAGCAGCTTAACGGGGACTAGCGGGGCCTACGAGCAGTACTTC. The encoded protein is CASSLTGTSGAYEQYF. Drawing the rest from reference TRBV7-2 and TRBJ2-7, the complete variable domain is GAGVSQSPSNKVTEKGKDVELRCDPISGHTALYWYRQSLGQGLEFLIYFQGNSAPDKSGLPSDRFSAERTGGSVSTLTIQRTQQEDSAVYLCASSLTGTSGAYEQYFGPGTRLTVT.

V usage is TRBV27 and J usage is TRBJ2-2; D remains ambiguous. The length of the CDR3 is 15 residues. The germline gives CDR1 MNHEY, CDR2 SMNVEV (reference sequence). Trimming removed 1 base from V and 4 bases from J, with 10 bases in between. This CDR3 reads CASSLYRARTGELFF. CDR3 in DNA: TGTGCCAGCAGTTTATATAGGGCACGCACCGGGGAGCTGTTTTTT.

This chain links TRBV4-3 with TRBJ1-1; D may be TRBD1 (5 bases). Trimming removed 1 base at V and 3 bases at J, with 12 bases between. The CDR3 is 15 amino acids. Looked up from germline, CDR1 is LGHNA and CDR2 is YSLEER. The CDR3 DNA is TGCGCCAGCAGCCAAGGGGGACCCCGAGACACTGAAGCTTTCTTT. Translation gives CASSQGGPRDTEAFF.

CDR3 amino acids: CASSGNGQGGDQPQHF. Written as DNA, the CDR3 is TGTGCCAGTAGTGGTAACGGACAGGGTGGAGATCAGCCCCAGCATTTT. The V and J genes are TRBV19 and TRBJ1-5, with 8 bases matching TRBD1. There are 16 residues in the CDR3. CDR1 is LNHDA and CDR2 is SQIVND in the germline V gene (reference sequence). The V segment lost 5 bases and the J segment 5 bases; nucleotides outside the gene matches: 11.

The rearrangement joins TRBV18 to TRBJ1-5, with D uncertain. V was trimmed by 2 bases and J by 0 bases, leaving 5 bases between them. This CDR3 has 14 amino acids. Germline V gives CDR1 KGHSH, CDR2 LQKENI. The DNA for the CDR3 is TGTGCCAGCTCACCAGTTCCTAGCAATCAGCCCCAGCATTTT. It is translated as CASSPVPSNQPQHF.

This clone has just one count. The CDR3 is CASSPGQGVDGYTF. For the CDR3, the DNA is TGTGCCAGCAGCCCCGGACAGGGGGTAGATGGCTACACCTTC. The rearrangement links TRBV28 to TRBJ1-2; 10 nucleotides agree with TRBD1. Trimming at V came to 6 bases and at J to 6 bases, leaving 7 bases not matched to a gene. Germline V lookup: CDR1 MDHEN, CDR2 SYDVKM. The CDR3 contains 14 residues.

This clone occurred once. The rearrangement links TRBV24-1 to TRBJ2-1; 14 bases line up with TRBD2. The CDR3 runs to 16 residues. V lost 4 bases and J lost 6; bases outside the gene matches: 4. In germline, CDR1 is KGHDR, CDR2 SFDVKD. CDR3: CATSETGLAGVNEQFF. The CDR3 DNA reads TGTGCCACCAGTGAAACGGGACTAGCGGGAGTCAATGAGCAGTTCTTC.

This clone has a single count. The CDR3 sequence is CASSLSGTGGYEQYF. In DNA form, the CDR3 reads TGTGCCAGCTCACTCTCCGGGACAGGGGGTTACGAGCAGTACTTC. The chain recombines TRBV18 with TRBJ2-7, with 11 positions matching TRBD1. From germline, CDR1 is KGHSH and CDR2 LQKENI. The CDR3 is 15 residues long. V lost 4 bases, J lost 4 bases, and 6 bases stayed unmatched.

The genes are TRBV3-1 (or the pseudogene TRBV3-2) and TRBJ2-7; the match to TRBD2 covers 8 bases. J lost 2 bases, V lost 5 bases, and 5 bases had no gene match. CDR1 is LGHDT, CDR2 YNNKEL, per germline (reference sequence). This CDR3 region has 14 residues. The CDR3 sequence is CASSRALAAYEQYF. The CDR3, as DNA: TGTGCCAGCAGCAGAGCACTAGCGGCCTACGAGCAGTACTTC.

The CDR3 loop is CASSLDWLAGGKTQYF. CDR3 bases: TGTGCCAGCAGCTTAGATTGGCTAGCGGGGGGGAAGACCCAGTACTTC. V usage is TRBV11-2 and J usage is TRBJ2-5, with 12 bases fitting TRBD2. After removal of 0 bases from V and 6 bases from J, the junction contained 5 bases not matched to a gene. There are 16 residues in the CDR3. The germline V gene encodes CDR1 SGHAT and CDR2 FQNNGV.

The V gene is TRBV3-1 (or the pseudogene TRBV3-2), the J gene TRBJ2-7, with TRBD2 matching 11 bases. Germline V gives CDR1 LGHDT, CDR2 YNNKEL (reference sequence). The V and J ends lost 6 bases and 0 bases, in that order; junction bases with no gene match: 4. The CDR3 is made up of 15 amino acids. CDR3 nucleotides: TGTGCCAGCAGTGCCACTAGCGGGGGCTCCTACGAGCAGTACTTC. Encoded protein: CASSATSGGSYEQYF.

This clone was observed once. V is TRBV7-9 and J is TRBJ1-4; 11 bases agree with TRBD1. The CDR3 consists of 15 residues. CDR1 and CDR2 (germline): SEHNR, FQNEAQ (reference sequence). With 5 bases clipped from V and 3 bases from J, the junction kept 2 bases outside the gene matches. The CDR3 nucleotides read TGTGCCAGCAGCATGGGACAGGGGGCTAATGAAAAACTGTTTTTT. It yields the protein CASSMGQGANEKLFF.

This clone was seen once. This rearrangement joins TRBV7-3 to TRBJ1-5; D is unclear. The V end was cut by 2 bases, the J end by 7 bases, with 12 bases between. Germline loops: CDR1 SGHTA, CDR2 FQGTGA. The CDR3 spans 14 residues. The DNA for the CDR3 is TGTGCCAGCAGCTTAGTCTGGCGGTCGCAGCCCCAGCATTTT. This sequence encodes CASSLVWRSQPQHF.

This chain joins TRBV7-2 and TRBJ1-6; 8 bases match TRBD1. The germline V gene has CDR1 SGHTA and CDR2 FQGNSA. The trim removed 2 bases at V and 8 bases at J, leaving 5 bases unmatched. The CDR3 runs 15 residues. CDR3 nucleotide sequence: TGTGCCAGCAGCTTATCAGGGGGCTTGGATTCACCCCTCCACTTT. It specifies CASSLSGGLDSPLHF.

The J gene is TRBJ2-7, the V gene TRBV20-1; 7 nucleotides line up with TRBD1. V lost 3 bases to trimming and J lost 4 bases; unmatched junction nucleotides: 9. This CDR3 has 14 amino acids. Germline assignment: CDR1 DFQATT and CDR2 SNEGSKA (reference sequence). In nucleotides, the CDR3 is TGCAGTGCTAGTTCAAGGACAGGCGGGTACGAGCAGTACTTC. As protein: CSASSRTGGYEQYF.

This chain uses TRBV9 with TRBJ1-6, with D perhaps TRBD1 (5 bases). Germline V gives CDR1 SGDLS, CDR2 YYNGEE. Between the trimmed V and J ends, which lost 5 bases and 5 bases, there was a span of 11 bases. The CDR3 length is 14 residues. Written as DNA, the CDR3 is TGTGCCAGCAGAAGGGACCTAAATAATTCACCCCTCCACTTT. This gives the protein CASRRDLNNSPLHF. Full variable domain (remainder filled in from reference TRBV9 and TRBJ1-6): DSGVTQTPKHLITATGQRVTLRCSPRSGDLSVYWYQQSLDQGLQFLIQYYNGEERAKGNILERFSAQQFPDLHSELNLSSLELGDSALYFCASRRDLNNSPLHFGNGTRLTVT.

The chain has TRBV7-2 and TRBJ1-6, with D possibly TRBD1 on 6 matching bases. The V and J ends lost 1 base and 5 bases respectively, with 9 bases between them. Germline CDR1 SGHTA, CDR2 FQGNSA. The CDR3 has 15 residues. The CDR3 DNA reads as TGTGCCAGCAGCTTAGTGTCAGGGGATAATTCACCCCTCCACTTT. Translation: CASSLVSGDNSPLHF.

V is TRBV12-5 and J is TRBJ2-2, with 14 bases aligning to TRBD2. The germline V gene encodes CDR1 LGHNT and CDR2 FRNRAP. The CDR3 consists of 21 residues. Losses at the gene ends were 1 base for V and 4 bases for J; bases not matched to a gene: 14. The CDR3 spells CASGLAGTSGGIARGTGELFF. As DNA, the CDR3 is TGTGCTAGTGGTTTGGCCGGGACTAGCGGGGGTATCGCCCGAGGCACCGGGGAGCTGTTTTTT.

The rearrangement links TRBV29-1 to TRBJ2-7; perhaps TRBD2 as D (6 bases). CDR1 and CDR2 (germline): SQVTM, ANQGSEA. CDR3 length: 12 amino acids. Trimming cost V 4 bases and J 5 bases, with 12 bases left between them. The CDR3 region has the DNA TGCAGCGTTGGGCTGGGGGGAGACGAGCAGTACTTC. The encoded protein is CSVGLGGDEQYF.